This is a list of T cell receptor beta chains from one sample in a study of control samples from healthy donors and cancer patients. Repertoires were generated with immunoSEQ multiplex PCR, while TCRdb's copy carries only in-frame clones and drops some. The sample contains over 15,000 clones, roughly nine tenths of which appear only once. Specimen: PBMCs. Receptors originate from a man between 60 and 75 years old with head and neck cancer. The CDR3 runs from the conserved cysteine through the conserved F or W. Each record gives: D gene, clone size, V gene, J gene, CDR3 DNA, CDR3 protein. The D gene is left open where the match is weak. Part of the rows lack a size; the others show once, few, many or a class for expanded clones.

d_gene: TRBD1; abundance: -; v_gene: TRBV19; j_gene: TRBJ1-5; CDR3nt: TGTGCCAGTAGTGCGGGACAGGGGGGGGATCAGCCCCAGCATTTT; CDR3aa: CASSAGQGGDQPQHF
d_gene: -; abundance: -; v_gene: TRBV5-1; j_gene: TRBJ1-1; CDR3nt: TGCGCCAGCAGCTTGGGCGGGGCAAACACTGAAGCTTTCTTT; CDR3aa: CASSLGGANTEAFF
d_gene: -; abundance: -; v_gene: TRBV4-1; j_gene: TRBJ1-1; CDR3nt: TGCGCCAGCAGCCAAGGATCCGGGGGAGTAAACACTGAAGCTTTCTTT; CDR3aa: CASSQGSGGVNTEAFF
d_gene: -; abundance: -; v_gene: TRBV6-5; j_gene: TRBJ2-2; CDR3nt: TGTGCCAGCAGTTTCACTGAATACACCGGGGAGCTGTTTTTT; CDR3aa: CASSFTEYTGELFF
d_gene: TRBD1; abundance: -; v_gene: TRBV4-2; j_gene: TRBJ2-4; CDR3nt: TGTGCCAGCAGCCAAGCCCCGGGACAGTCTCAGTACTTC; CDR3aa: CASSQAPGQSQYF
d_gene: -; abundance: -; v_gene: TRBV3-1/TRBV3-2; j_gene: TRBJ1-3; CDR3nt: TGTGCCAGCAGCCAAGCCGTCAGGGGAAACACCATATATTTT; CDR3aa: CASSQAVRGNTIYF
d_gene: TRBD2; abundance: -; v_gene: TRBV5-4; j_gene: TRBJ2-5; CDR3nt: TGTGCCAGCAGCGCGGGGACTAGCGGCCGGCTAAGTCAAGAGACCCAGTACTTC; CDR3aa: CASSAGTSGRLSQETQYF
d_gene: TRBD2; abundance: -; v_gene: TRBV3-1/TRBV3-2; j_gene: TRBJ2-3; CDR3nt: TGTGCCAGCAGCCAAGGCGGACTAGCCCCGTATTTT; CDR3aa: CASSQGGLAPYF
d_gene: -; abundance: -; v_gene: TRBV19; j_gene: TRBJ1-5; CDR3nt: TGTGCCAGTACTCTCCGTATTAGCAATCAGCCCCAGCATTTT; CDR3aa: CASTLRISNQPQHF
d_gene: -; abundance: -; v_gene: TRBV27; j_gene: TRBJ2-7; CDR3nt: TGTGCCAGCAGTTACGGGACACCTTACGAGCAGTACTTC; CDR3aa: CASSYGTPYEQYF
d_gene: TRBD1; abundance: -; v_gene: TRBV6-5; j_gene: TRBJ2-7; CDR3nt: TGTGCCAGCAGTAGGACAGGGGGCCGAGGGCAGTACTTC; CDR3aa: CASSRTGGRGQYF
d_gene: -; abundance: -; v_gene: TRBV7-8; j_gene: TRBJ2-3; CDR3nt: TGTGCCAGCAGCTCCGGAATTAGGGGAGGAGATACGCAGTATTTT; CDR3aa: CASSSGIRGGDTQYF
d_gene: -; abundance: -; v_gene: TRBV6-1; j_gene: TRBJ2-1; CDR3nt: TGTGCCAGCAGTGAAGTTCCAGCCCTTGACGCCTACAATGAGCAGTTCTTC; CDR3aa: CASSEVPALDAYNEQFF
d_gene: -; abundance: -; v_gene: TRBV28; j_gene: TRBJ1-1; CDR3nt: TGTGCCAGCACCCCGTGGGGAGGTAGGACTGAAGCTTTCTTT; CDR3aa: CASTPWGGRTEAFF
d_gene: TRBD1; abundance: -; v_gene: TRBV2; j_gene: TRBJ1-2; CDR3nt: TGTGCCAGCACTCCGGGACAGGGATACTATGGCTACACCTTC; CDR3aa: CASTPGQGYYGYTF
d_gene: TRBD1; abundance: -; v_gene: TRBV9; j_gene: TRBJ2-5; CDR3nt: TGTGCCAGCAGCGCCGGGACAGTGTACCAAGAGACCCAGTACTTC; CDR3aa: CASSAGTVYQETQYF
d_gene: -; abundance: -; v_gene: TRBV6-6; j_gene: TRBJ2-6; CDR3nt: TGTGCCAGCAGTCTCAGTTTGGGAGGGGCCAACGTCCTGACTTTC; CDR3aa: CASSLSLGGANVLTF
d_gene: -; abundance: -; v_gene: TRBV25-1; j_gene: TRBJ1-6; CDR3nt: TGTGCCAGCAGTGACGGTGGCTTATTCAATTCACCCCTCCACTTT; CDR3aa: CASSDGGLFNSPLHF
d_gene: -; abundance: -; v_gene: TRBV5-1; j_gene: TRBJ1-5; CDR3nt: TGCGCCAGCAGCGCCGACCCAAATCAGCCCCAGCATTTT; CDR3aa: CASSADPNQPQHF
d_gene: -; abundance: -; v_gene: TRBV2; j_gene: TRBJ1-2; CDR3nt: TGTGCCAGCAGTGAAGGGGTGTGGACACTCGGATATGGCTACACCTTC; CDR3aa: CASSEGVWTLGYGYTF
d_gene: TRBD1; abundance: -; v_gene: TRBV9; j_gene: TRBJ2-5; CDR3nt: TGTGCCAGCAACCGCAGGGGGCAGGGGGAGACCCAGTACTTC; CDR3aa: CASNRRGQGETQYF
d_gene: -; abundance: few; v_gene: TRBV29-1; j_gene: TRBJ2-3; CDR3nt: TGCAGCGTCCTCCCGGGGGGCCCGGATACGCAGTATTTT; CDR3aa: CSVLPGGPDTQYF
d_gene: TRBD2; abundance: -; v_gene: TRBV5-1; j_gene: TRBJ2-1; CDR3nt: TGCGCCAGCAGCCCCCCTTTCGGGGGGTACAATGAGCAGTTCTTC; CDR3aa: CASSPPFGGYNEQFF
d_gene: -; abundance: -; v_gene: TRBV3-1/TRBV3-2; j_gene: TRBJ1-1; CDR3nt: TGTGCCAGCAGCCAAGGGGGGAGGAACACTGAAGCTTTCTTT; CDR3aa: CASSQGGRNTEAFF
d_gene: -; abundance: -; v_gene: TRBV5-4; j_gene: TRBJ2-1; CDR3nt: TGTGCCAGCAGCTTCCAGGGAGGTGAGCAGTTCTTC; CDR3aa: CASSFQGGEQFF
d_gene: TRBD1; abundance: -; v_gene: TRBV4-1; j_gene: TRBJ1-5; CDR3nt: TGCGCCAGCAGCCAAAATCCGGGACAGCGGGGCAATCAGCCCCAGCATTTT; CDR3aa: CASSQNPGQRGNQPQHF
d_gene: -; abundance: -; v_gene: TRBV11-2; j_gene: TRBJ1-6; CDR3nt: TGTGCCAGCAGCTTAGCCCTTAGTTCACCCCTCCACTTT; CDR3aa: CASSLALSSPLHF